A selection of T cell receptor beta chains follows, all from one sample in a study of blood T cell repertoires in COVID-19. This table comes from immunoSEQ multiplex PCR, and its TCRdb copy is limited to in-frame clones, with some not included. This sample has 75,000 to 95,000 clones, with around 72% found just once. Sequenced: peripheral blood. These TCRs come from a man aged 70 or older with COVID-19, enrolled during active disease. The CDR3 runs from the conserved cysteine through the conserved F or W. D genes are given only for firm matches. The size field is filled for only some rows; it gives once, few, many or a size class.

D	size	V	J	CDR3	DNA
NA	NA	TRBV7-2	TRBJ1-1	CASSLSAGENTEAFF	TGTGCCAGCAGCTTATCGGCAGGGGAAAACACTGAAGCTTTCTTT
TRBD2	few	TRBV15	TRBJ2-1	CATSRDRASGRPAYNEQFF	TGTGCCACCAGCAGAGATCGGGCTAGCGGGAGGCCGGCTTACAATGAGCAGTTCTTC
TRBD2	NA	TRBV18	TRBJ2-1	CASSPRREGRGYNEQFF	TGTGCCAGCTCACCGCGGAGGGAGGGGCGTGGCTACAATGAGCAGTTCTTC
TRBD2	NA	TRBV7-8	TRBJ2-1	CASRTSSGAYNEQFF	TGTGCCAGCAGGACCTCTAGCGGGGCCTACAATGAGCAGTTCTTC
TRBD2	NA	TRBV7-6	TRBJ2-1	CASSLPWLAGGPFLNEQFF	TGTGCCAGCAGCTTACCTTGGCTAGCGGGAGGGCCTTTTTTGAATGAGCAGTTCTTC
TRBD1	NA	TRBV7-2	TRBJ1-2	CASSFDRVEYGYTF	TGTGCCAGCAGCTTTGACAGGGTGGAATACGGCTACACCTTC
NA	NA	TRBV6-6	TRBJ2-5	CASSYSTWRGETQYF	TGTGCCAGCAGTTACTCAACCTGGAGGGGCGAGACCCAGTACTTC
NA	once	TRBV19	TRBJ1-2	CASSIPGGIYGYTF	TGTGCCAGTAGTATCCCTGGAGGAATCTATGGCTACACCTTC
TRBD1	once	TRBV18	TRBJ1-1	CASSLEQGGGTEAFF	TGTGCCAGCTCACTTGAGCAGGGGGGAGGCACTGAAGCTTTCTTT
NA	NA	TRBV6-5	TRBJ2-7	CASSYQVGAAYEQYF	TGTGCCAGCAGTTACCAGGTCGGCGCCGCCTACGAGCAGTACTTC
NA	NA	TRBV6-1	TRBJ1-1	CASSGGVQGLRDTEAFF	TGTGCCAGCAGTGGCGGTGTACAGGGTTTAAGGGACACTGAAGCTTTCTTT
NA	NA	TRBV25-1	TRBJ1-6	CASSAGGSPLHF	TGTGCCAGCAGTGCGGGAGGTTCACCCCTCCACTTT
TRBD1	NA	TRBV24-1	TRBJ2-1	CATSARGQGSYNEQFF	TGTGCCACCAGTGCTCGTGGACAGGGGTCCTACAATGAGCAGTTCTTC
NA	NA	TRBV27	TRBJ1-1	CASSPDLSIRGAEAFF	TGTGCCAGCAGTCCCGATTTAAGTATTCGGGGGGCTGAAGCTTTCTTT
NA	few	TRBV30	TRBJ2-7	CAWSGYYEQYF	TGTGCCTGGTCGGGATATTACGAGCAGTACTTC
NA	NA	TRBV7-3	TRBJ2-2	CASSNGAVMGELFF	TGTGCCAGCAGCAATGGGGCGGTGATGGGGGAGCTGTTTTTT
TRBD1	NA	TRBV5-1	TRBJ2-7	CASSIRTGASYEQYF	TGCGCCAGCAGCATCAGGACAGGGGCCTCTTACGAGCAGTACTTC
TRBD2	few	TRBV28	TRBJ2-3	CASRGLVGADTQYF	TGTGCCAGCAGGGGACTAGTGGGTGCAGATACGCAGTATTTT